Shown below are 22 T cell receptor beta chains from a single sample sequenced in a study of T cells in Graves' hyperthyroidism and ophthalmopathy (dated by TCRdb to about 2019). Library prep was done by multiplex PCR. The listed sequencing device is Illumina HiSeq 2000. Amplification of TCR beta CDR3 regions was carried out from RNA transcripts. The TCR CDR3 was subjected to a first round of RT-PCR using the HTBI primer set and the Qiagen OneStep RT-PCR kit. TCRdb took the public reads, trimmed them with fastp at Q25, ran MiXCR for clone calling and kept in-frame beta chains. Each CDR3 protein appears once, grouped with its most common genes and DNA. Counted in this sample were more than 550,000 distinct CDR3 sequences; roughly a sixth of them appeared once. Together, the top ten hold 16% of the sample. Sequenced input: blood. The receptor set was obtained from a woman in her forties or fifties with Graves' hyperthyroidism that later progressed to Graves' ophthalmopathy.

V usage is TRBV4-1 and J usage is TRBJ2-1; TRBD2 might be the D (5 bases). Germline assignment: CDR1 MGHRA and CDR2 YSYEKL. The CDR3 is 14 residues long. V was trimmed by 6 bases and J by 5 bases, leaving 14 bases between them. CDR3 DNA: TGCGCCAGCAGTTACGCGCGGGCTAACAATGAGCAGTTCTTC. Encoded protein: CASSYARANNEQFF.

V gene TRBV29-1 combines with J gene TRBJ1-1; 9 nucleotides line up with TRBD1. This CDR3 region has 14 residues. Trimming removed 3 bases from V and 8 bases from J; junction bases left unmatched: 10. Germline V CDR1 and CDR2: SQVTM, ANQGSEA. CDR3 sequence: CSVDKLGQGLEAFF. The CDR3 nucleotides read TGCAGCGTTGACAAATTGGGACAGGGTTTAGAAGCTTTCTTT.

This clonotype was seen many times. This chain's CDR3 is CASRGHDTGELFF. The CDR3, as DNA: TGTGCCAGCAGGGGGCACGACACCGGGGAGCTGTTTTTT. The rearrangement links TRBV12-3 or TRBV12-4 to TRBJ2-2; tentatively, D is TRBD1 (5 bases). With 6 bases removed from V and 3 bases from J, the gap between germline ends came to 8 bases. This CDR3 region has 13 residues.

This clonotype was picked up many times. The chain couples TRBV20-1 to TRBJ2-2, with TRBD2 matching over 11 bases. The CDR3 has 16 amino acids. The V and J ends lost 2 bases and 2 bases, in that order; junction bases with no gene match: 4. CDR1 and CDR2 from the germline V gene are DFQATT and SNEGSKA (reference sequence). The CDR3 DNA follows: TGCAGTGCTAGAACCCTAGCGGGGGGAAACACCGGGGAGCTGTTTTTT. It translates to CSARTLAGGNTGELFF.

The V and J genes are TRBV6-1 and TRBJ1-4; D ambiguous. Trimming shortened V by 7 bases and J by 8 bases, and 20 bases separated the two germline ends. The germline V gene encodes CDR1 MNHNS and CDR2 SASEGT. This CDR3 comprises 15 residues. DNA of the CDR3: TGTGCCAGCATCGACCCCGGGCAACCGGGAGAAAAACTGTTTTTT. It codes for CASIDPGQPGEKLFF.

This clonotype has only a few counts. This chain uses TRBV10-3 with TRBJ1-1, with D unresolved. The V gene lost 8 bases and the J gene lost 4 bases, with 23 bases spanning the gap. Germline assignment: CDR1 ENHRY and CDR2 SYGVKD. This CDR3 is 16 amino acids long. CDR3 sequence (DNA): TGTGCCATCTGTCCGGACGGCACTGAGTTCAGCACTGAAGCTTTCTTT. It is translated as CAICPDGTEFSTEAFF.

This clonotype was seen repeatedly, ten times or more. V is TRBV12-3 or TRBV12-4 and J is TRBJ1-1; D may be TRBD1 (5 bases). V gave up 4 bases and J gave up 10 bases, with 10 bases separating them. The CDR3 consists of 11 residues. CDR3 in DNA: TGTGCCAGCAGTTCAGGGTTAGGAGCTTTCTTT. Translated, it gives CASSSGLGAFF.

This clonotype appeared many times. The V gene is TRBV11-3, the J gene TRBJ2-1, with D perhaps TRBD1 or TRBD2 (5 bases each). This CDR3 region has 16 residues. Germline-derived CDR1 and CDR2 are SGHNT and YENEEA. Trimming cost V 4 bases and J 6 bases, with 19 bases left between them. The DNA for the CDR3 is TGTGCCAGCAGCTACGAAGGGACGTCGGCCCCCAATGAGCAGTTCTTC. Protein sequence: CASSYEGTSAPNEQFF.

This clonotype came up once. The chain employs TRBV19 and TRBJ2-1; TRBD2 matches at 13 bases. Germline CDR1 and CDR2: LNHDA and SQIVND (reference sequence). The CDR3 runs 15 residues. The V gene end was trimmed by 1 base and the J gene end by 7 bases; junction bases not matched to a gene: 1. The CDR3 nucleotides are TGTGCCAGTAGTATAGTACTAGCGGGGGGGAATGAGCAGTTCTTC. It translates to CASSIVLAGGNEQFF.

The chain uses TRBV7-2 and TRBJ2-1; TRBD2 matches 11 bases. The V gene end was trimmed by 8 bases and the J gene end by 4 bases; junction bases not matched to a gene: 4. This CDR3 has 14 residues. Germline loops: CDR1 SGHTA, CDR2 FQGNSA. The CDR3 DNA sequence: TGTGCCAGCGGGAGACTAGCGGGGTACAATGAGCAGTTCTTC. Encoded protein: CASGRLAGYNEQFF.

The CDR3 DNA reads TGTGCCAGCAGCTTTCGCAGGGGGCAGAACAATGAGCAGTTCTTC. This sequence encodes CASSFRRGQNNEQFF. The chain couples TRBV5-4 to TRBJ2-1; TRBD1 matches 8 bases. There are 15 residues in the CDR3. V lost 2 bases, J lost 5 bases, and 6 bases stayed unmatched. Germline V gene lookup returns CDR1 SGHNT and CDR2 YYREEE (reference sequence).

The chain combines TRBV27 with TRBJ1-1; D unclear. Germline V gene sequence: CDR1 MNHEY, CDR2 SMNVEV (reference sequence). Trimming took off 5 bases at V and 3 bases at J, with 13 bases between the two ends. The CDR3 is 14 residues long. The CDR3 coding sequence is TGTGCCAGCAGTACCCTCGGGCCCCACACTGAAGCTTTCTTT. It encodes CASSTLGPHTEAFF.

This chain links TRBV6-1 with TRBJ1-4; TRBD1 matches at 11 bases. Losses at the gene ends were 5 bases for V and 7 bases for J; bases not matched to a gene: 6. The CDR3 is 15 residues long. Germline values: CDR1 MNHNS, CDR2 SASEGT. This CDR3 is CASSPRDRGSEKLFF. The CDR3 DNA sequence: TGTGCCAGCAGTCCGCGGGACAGGGGGAGTGAAAAACTGTTTTTT.

This clonotype was seen repeatedly, ten times or more. V gene TRBV11-2 combines with J gene TRBJ2-7; D is uncertain. Germline V gene lookup returns CDR1 SGHAT and CDR2 FQNNGV. The CDR3 covers 12 residues. Deletions cut 1 base from V and 7 bases from J, with 8 bases between. Here the CDR3 reads CASSLVGWEQYF. CDR3 nucleotides: TGTGCCAGCAGCTTAGTAGGATGGGAGCAGTACTTC.

This clonotype was observed at least ten times. This rearrangement joins TRBV20-1 to TRBJ2-5; 8 bases match TRBD1. The junction had 12 bases not matched to a gene; V was cut back by 6 bases and J by 3 bases. Germline V gives CDR1 DFQATT, CDR2 SNEGSKA (reference sequence). The CDR3 covers 15 residues. CDR3 DNA sequence: TGCAGTGCAAACTATCCGAGACAGGGGAAAGAGACCCAGTACTTC. Translated, it gives CSANYPRQGKETQYF.

This chain links TRBV19 with TRBJ1-5; no reliable D call. Trimming removed 3 bases at V and 2 bases at J, with 8 bases between. This CDR3 region has 14 residues. The germline V gene encodes CDR1 LNHDA and CDR2 SQIVND (reference sequence). The CDR3 loop reads CASSMVQGNQPQHF. The CDR3 nucleotides read TGTGCCAGTAGTATGGTACAAGGCAATCAGCCCCAGCATTTT.

In this sample, this clonotype turned up many times. V and J are TRBV27 and TRBJ1-2; 11 positions agree with TRBD1. In germline, CDR1 is MNHEY, CDR2 SMNVEV (reference sequence). This CDR3 is 14 amino acids long. With 8 bases clipped from V and 5 bases from J, the junction kept 7 bases outside the gene matches. The CDR3 nucleotides read TGTGCCAGCGGACCGGGACAGGGGGTTTATGGCTACACCTTC. Protein: CASGPGQGVYGYTF.

V gene TRBV20-1 combines with J gene TRBJ1-5, with no clear D. This CDR3 has 13 amino acids. Germline CDR1 reads DFQATT; CDR2 reads SNEGSKA (reference sequence). Trimming stripped 2 bases from V and 3 bases from J, with 8 bases between. This CDR3 reads CSARFQHNQPQHF. Written as DNA, the CDR3 is TGCAGTGCTAGATTCCAGCACAATCAGCCCCAGCATTTT.

As for this clonotype: This may stem from a read error, because a much larger clone lies one nucleotide away. The gene calls are TRBV5-1 and TRBJ2-7; D perhaps matches TRBD1 (6 bases). The CDR3 consists of 15 residues. Germline V CDR1 and CDR2: SGHRS, YFSETQ. The CDR3 spells CAGSLRPTGSYEQYF. CDR3 DNA: TGCGCCGGCAGCTTACGACCGACAGGTTCCTACGAGCAGTACTTC.

This chain links TRBV7-6 with TRBJ2-1, with D perhaps matching TRBD2 (6 bases). V was pared by 4 bases and J by 8 bases, with 18 bases between. Germline V CDR1 and CDR2: SGHVS, FNYEAQ. This CDR3 comprises 15 residues. CDR3 amino acids: CASSSLGGRQYEQFF. CDR3 DNA: TGTGCCAGCAGCTCATTAGGAGGGCGACAATATGAGCAGTTCTTC.

CDR3 sequence: CASSERGGGTGELFF. DNA of the CDR3: TGTGCCAGCAGCGAGCGGGGGGGCGGCACCGGGGAGCTGTTTTTT. The chain links TRBV9 to TRBJ2-2; 10 bases are shared with TRBD2. CDR3 size: 15 residues. The germline V gene has CDR1 SGDLS and CDR2 YYNGEE. V lost 3 bases to trimming and J lost 4 bases; unmatched junction nucleotides: 3.

This clonotype was picked up many times. The V and J genes are TRBV11-3 and TRBJ2-3, with 7 bases aligning to TRBD2. Germline lookup yields CDR1 SGHNT and CDR2 YENEEA. The CDR3 consists of 14 residues. With 5 bases clipped from V and 3 bases from J, the junction kept 5 bases outside the gene matches. The CDR3: CASSLGGATDTQYF. CDR3 nucleotides: TGTGCCAGCAGCCTGGGAGGGGCAACAGATACGCAGTATTTT. Complete variable domain (other parts from reference TRBV11-3 and TRBJ2-3): EAGVVQSPRYKIIEKKQPVAFWCNPISGHNTLYWYLQNLGQGPELLIRYENEEAVDDSQLPKDRFSAERLKGVDSTLKIQPAELGDSAVYLCASSLGGATDTQYFGPGTRLTVL.